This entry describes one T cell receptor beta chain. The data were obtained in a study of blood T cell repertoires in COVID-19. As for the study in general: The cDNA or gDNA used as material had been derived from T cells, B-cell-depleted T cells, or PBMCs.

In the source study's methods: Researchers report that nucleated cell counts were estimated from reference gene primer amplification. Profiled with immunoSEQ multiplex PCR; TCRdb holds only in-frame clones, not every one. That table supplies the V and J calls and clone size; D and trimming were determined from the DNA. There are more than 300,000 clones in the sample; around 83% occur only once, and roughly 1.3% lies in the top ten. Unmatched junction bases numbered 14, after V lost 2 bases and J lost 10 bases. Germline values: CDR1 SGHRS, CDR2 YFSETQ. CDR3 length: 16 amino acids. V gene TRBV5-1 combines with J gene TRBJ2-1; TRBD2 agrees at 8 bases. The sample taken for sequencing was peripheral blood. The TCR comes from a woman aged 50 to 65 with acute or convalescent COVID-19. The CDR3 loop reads CASSFGLAGGLEEQFF. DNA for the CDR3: TGCGCCAGCAGCTTCGGACTGGCGGGGGGCTTGGAGGAGCAGTTCTTC.